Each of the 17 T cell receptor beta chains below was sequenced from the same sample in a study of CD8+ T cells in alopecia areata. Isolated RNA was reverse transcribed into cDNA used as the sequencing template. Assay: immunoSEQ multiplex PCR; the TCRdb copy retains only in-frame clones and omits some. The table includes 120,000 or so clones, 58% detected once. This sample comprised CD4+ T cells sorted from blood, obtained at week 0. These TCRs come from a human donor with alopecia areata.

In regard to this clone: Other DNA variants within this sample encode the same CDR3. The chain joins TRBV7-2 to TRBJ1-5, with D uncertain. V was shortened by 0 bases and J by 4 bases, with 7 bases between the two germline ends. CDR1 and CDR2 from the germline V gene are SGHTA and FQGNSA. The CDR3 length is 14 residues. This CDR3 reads CASSLANSNQPQHF. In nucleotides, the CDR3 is TGTGCCAGCAGCTTAGCGAACAGTAATCAGCCCCAGCATTTT.

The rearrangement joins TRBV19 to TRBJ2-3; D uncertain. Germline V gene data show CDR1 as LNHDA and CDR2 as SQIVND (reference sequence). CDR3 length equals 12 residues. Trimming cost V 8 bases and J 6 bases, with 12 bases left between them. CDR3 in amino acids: CASGELQDTQYF. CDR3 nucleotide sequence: TGTGCCAGTGGGGAACTTCAGGATACGCAGTATTTT. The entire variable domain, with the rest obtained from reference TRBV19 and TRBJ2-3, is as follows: DGGITQSPKYLFRKEGQNVTLSCEQNLNHDAMYWYRQDPGQGLRLIYYSQIVNDFQKGDIAEGYSVSREKKESFPLTVTSAQKNPTAFYLCASGELQDTQYFGPGTRLTVL.

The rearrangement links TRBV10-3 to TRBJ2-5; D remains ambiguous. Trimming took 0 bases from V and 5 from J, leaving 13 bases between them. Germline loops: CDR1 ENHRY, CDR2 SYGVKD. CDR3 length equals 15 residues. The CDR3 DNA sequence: TGTGCCATCAGTGAGTCGCTTCGAGTAGGGGAGACCCAGTACTTC. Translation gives CAISESLRVGETQYF.

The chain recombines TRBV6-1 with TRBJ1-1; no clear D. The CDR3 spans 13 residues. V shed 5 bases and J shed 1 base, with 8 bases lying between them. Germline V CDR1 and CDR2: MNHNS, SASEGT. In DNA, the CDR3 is TGTGCCAGCAGTCACACCTCGAACACTGAAGCTTTCTTT. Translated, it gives CASSHTSNTEAFF.

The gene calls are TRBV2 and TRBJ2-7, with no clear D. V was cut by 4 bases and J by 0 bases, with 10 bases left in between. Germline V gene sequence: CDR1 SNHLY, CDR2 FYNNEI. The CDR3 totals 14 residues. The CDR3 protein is CASSVAVSSYEQYF. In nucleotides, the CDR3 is TGTGCCAGCAGTGTTGCGGTTTCCTCCTACGAGCAGTACTTC.

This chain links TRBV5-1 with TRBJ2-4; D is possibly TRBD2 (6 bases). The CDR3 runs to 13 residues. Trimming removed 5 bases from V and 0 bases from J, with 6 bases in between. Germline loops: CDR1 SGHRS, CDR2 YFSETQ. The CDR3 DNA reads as TGCGCCAGCAGGGGACTAGCCAAAAACATTCAGTACTTC. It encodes CASRGLAKNIQYF.

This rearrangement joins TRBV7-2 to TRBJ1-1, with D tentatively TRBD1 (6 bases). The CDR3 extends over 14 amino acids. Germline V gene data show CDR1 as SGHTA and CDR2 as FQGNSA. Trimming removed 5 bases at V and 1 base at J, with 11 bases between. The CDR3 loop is CASSPQTGNTEAFF. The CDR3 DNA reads TGTGCCAGCAGCCCACAGACAGGGAACACTGAAGCTTTCTTT.

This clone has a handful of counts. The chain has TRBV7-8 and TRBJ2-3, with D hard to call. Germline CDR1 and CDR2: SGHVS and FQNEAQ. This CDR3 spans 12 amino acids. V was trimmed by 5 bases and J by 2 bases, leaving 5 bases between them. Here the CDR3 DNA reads TGTGCCAGCAGCCCGCACACAGATACGCAGTATTTT. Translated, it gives CASSPHTDTQYF.

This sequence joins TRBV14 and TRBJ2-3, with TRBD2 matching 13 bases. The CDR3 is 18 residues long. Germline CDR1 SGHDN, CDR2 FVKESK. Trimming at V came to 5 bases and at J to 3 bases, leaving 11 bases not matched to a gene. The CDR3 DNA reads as TGTGCCAGCAGCGATCGACTAGCGGGAGGCCTCATTACAGATACGCAGTATTTT. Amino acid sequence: CASSDRLAGGLITDTQYF.

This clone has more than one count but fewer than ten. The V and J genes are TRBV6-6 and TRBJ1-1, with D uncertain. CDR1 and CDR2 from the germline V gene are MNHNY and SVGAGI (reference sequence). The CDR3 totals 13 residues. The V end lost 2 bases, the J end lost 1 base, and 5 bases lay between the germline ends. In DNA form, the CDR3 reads TGTGCCAGCAGTTACGAACGGAACACTGAAGCTTTCTTT. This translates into CASSYERNTEAFF.

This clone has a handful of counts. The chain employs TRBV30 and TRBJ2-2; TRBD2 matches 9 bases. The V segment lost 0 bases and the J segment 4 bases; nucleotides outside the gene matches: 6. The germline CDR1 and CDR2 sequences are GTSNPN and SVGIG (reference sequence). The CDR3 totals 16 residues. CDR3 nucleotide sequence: TGTGCCTGGAGTGTACTTAGCGGGAGAATCACCGGGGAGCTGTTTTTT. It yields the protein CAWSVLSGRITGELFF.

CDR3 in DNA: TGTGCCAGCAGCAACCGGGACAGCAATCAGCCCCAGCATTTT. Encoded protein: CASSNRDSNQPQHF. The gene calls are TRBV7-2 and TRBJ1-5; TRBD1 might be the D (5 bases). V was shortened by 5 bases and J by 1 base, with 9 bases between the two germline ends. The CDR3 consists of 14 residues. The V gene's germline CDR1 is SGHTA and CDR2 FQGNSA.

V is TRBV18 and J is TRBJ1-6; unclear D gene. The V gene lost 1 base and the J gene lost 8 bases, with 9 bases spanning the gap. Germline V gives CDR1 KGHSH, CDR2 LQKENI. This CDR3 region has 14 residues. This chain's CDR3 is CASSPQAVDSPLHF. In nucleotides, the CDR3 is TGTGCCAGCTCACCACAGGCGGTTGATTCACCCCTCCACTTT. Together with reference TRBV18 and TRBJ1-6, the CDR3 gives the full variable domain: NAGVMQNPRHLVRRRGQEARLRCSPMKGHSHVYWYRQLPEEGLKFMVYLQKENIIDESGMPKERFSAEFPKEGPSILRIQQVVRGDSAAYFCASSPQAVDSPLHFGNGTRLTVT.

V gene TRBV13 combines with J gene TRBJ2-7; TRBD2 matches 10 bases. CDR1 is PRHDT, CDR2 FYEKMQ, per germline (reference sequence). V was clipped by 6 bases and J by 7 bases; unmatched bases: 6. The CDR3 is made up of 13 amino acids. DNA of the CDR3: TGTGCCAGCAGGAAAGCGGGAGGGTTAGAGCAGTACTTC. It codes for CASRKAGGLEQYF.

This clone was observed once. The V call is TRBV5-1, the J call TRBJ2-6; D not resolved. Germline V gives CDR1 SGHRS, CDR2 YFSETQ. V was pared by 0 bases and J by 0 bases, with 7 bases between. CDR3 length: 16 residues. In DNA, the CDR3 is TGCGCCAGCAGCTTGGATAGCTACTCTGGGGCCAACGTCCTGACTTTC. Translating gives CASSLDSYSGANVLTF. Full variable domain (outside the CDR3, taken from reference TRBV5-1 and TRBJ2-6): KAGVTQTPRYLIKTRGQQVTLSCSPISGHRSVSWYQQTPGQGLQFLFEYFSETQRNKGNFPGRFSGRQFSNSRSEMNVSTLELGDSALYLCASSLDSYSGANVLTFGAGSRLTVL.

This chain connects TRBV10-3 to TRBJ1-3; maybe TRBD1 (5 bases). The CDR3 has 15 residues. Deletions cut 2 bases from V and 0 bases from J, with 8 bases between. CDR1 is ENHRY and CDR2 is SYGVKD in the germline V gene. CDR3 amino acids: CAISETGGSGNTIYF. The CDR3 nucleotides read TGTGCCATCAGTGAGACGGGGGGCTCTGGAAACACCATATATTTT.

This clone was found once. The DNA of the CDR3 is TGCGCCAGCAGCTCCGGGACAGGGGTTAATGAAAAACTGTTTTTT. It specifies CASSSGTGVNEKLFF. The J gene is TRBJ1-4, the V gene TRBV5-1, with TRBD1 identical over 10 bases. Unmatched junction bases numbered 3, after V lost 3 bases and J lost 4 bases. This CDR3 has 15 residues. Germline CDR1 is SGHRS and CDR2 is YFSETQ.